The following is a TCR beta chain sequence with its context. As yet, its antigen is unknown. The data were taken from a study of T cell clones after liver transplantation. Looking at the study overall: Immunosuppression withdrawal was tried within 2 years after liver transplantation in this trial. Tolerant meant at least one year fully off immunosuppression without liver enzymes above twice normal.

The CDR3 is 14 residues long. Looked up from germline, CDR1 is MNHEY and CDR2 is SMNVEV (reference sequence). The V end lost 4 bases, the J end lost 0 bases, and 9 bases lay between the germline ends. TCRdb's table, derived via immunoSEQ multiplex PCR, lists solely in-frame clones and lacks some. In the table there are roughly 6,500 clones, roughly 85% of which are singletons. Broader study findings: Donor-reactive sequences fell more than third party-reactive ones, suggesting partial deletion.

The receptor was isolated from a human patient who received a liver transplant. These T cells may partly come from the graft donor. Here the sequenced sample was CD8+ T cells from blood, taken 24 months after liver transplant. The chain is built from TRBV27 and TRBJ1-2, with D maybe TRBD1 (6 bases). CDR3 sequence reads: CASSSQGSNYGYTF. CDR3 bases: TGTGCCAGCAGTTCCCAGGGGTCTAACTATGGCTACACCTTC.